The TCR beta chain described here comes from a study of T cell repertoires in cytomegalovirus infection. Study at large: Used in the study were CMV epitopes, some recently identified and HLA-C-restricted, others well-studied and HLA-B-restricted. In public TCR beta signatures, there were indications of both CMV infection and matching HLA type. Study observations and caveats: HLA-C-restricted CMV-specific TCR beta clonotypes were dominant in the ex vivo response. The study identified carriers of CMV plus the relevant HLA from cumulative public TCR beta family frequency.

The junction had 6 bases not matched to a gene; V was cut back by 4 bases and J by 0 bases. Germline CDR1 reads LNHNV; CDR2 reads YYDKDF (reference sequence). The CDR3 contains 17 residues. In TCRdb, the reads were re-called with MiXCR into one record per CDR3 protein. The repertoire holds around 770,000 distinct CDR3 sequences, with about 27% as singletons. Details on this clonotype: Its antigen is still unknown.

The TCR was taken from a human donor in good health (CMV status not recorded). Some clones in this sample may be carry-over from other donors' samples. The sample consisted of cultured CD8+ T cells from PBMCs, taken from culture after CMV antigen stimulation. The J gene is TRBJ2-3, the V gene TRBV15, with 11 nucleotides matching TRBD2. The CDR3 DNA is TGTGCCACCAGCAACGAGAGACTAGCGGGGAGCACAGATACGCAGTATTTT. Translating gives CATSNERLAGSTDTQYF.